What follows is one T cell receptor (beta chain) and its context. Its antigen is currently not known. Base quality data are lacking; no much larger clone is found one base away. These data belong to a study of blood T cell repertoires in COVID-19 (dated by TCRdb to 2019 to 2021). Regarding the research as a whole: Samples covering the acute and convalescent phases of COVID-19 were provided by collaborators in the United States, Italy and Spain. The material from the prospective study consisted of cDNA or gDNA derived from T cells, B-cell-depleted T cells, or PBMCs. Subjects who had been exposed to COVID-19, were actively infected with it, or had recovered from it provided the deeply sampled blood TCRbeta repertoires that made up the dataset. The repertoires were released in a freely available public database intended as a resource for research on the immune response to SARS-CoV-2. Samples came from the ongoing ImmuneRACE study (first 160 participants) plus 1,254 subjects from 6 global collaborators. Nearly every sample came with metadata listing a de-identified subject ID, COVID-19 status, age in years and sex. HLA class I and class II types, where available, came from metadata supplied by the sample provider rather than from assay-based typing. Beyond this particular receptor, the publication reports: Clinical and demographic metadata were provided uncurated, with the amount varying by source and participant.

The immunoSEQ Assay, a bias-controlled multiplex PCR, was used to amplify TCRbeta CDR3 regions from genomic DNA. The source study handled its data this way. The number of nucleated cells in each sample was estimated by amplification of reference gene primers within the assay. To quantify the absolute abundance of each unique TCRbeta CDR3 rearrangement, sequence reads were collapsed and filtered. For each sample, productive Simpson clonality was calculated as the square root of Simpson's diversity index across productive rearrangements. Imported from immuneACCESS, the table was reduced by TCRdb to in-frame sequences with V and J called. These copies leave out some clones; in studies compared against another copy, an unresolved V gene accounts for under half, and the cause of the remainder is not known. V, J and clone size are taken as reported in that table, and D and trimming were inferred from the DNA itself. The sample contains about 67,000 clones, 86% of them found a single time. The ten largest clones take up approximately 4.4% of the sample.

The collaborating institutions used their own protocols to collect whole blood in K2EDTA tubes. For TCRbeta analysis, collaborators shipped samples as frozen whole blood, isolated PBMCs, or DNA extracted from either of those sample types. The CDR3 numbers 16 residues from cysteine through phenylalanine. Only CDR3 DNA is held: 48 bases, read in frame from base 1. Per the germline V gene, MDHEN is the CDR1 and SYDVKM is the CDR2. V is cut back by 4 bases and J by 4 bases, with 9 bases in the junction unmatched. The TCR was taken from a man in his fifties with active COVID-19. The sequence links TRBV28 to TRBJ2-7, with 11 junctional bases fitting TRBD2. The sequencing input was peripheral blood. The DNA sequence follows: TGTGCCAGCAGTTCCGGGACTAGCGGTGGCCCTTACGAGCAGTACTTC. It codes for CASSSGTSGGPYEQYF.